This entry lists 2 T cell receptor beta chains sequenced from one sample in a study of T-cell memory formation after mild COVID-19. TCRdb independently ran MiXCR on the 5' RACE reads; one entry per CDR3 protein. The sample lists about 140,000 distinct CDR3 sequences, around 15% seen once, with 25% to 30% in the top ten. Sequencing was done on a sample of PBMCs or a T cell subset sorted from them (not recorded which). Receptor source: an adult woman who had mild COVID-19 (a few samples of this study predate the infection). Cell type and time point are not known.

The J gene is TRBJ2-7, the V gene TRBV4-1; D possibly corresponds to TRBD2 (5 bases). Trimming removed 4 bases at V and 9 bases at J, with 19 bases between. This CDR3 spans 14 amino acids. CDR1 and CDR2 (germline): MGHRA, YSYEKL. CDR3 in DNA: TGCGCCAGCAGCCCATACCCCCGGGCCCGGGGGCAGTACTTC. As protein: CASSPYPRARGQYF.

V is TRBV7-8 and J is TRBJ2-3; 9 bases fit TRBD2. V lost 3 bases, J lost 10 bases, and 8 bases stayed unmatched. Germline values: CDR1 SGHVS, CDR2 FQNEAQ. CDR3 length: 14 residues. CDR3 protein: CASSLWPGGGAQYF. The CDR3 coding sequence is TGTGCCAGCAGCTTGTGGCCCGGCGGGGGGGCGCAGTATTTT.